The 2 T cell receptor beta chains below all came from one sample that was sequenced in a study of blood T cells in healthy people across ages (dated by TCRdb to 2014 to 2015). Library generation was performed with 5' RACE. TCRdb names Illumina HiSeq 2500 as the instrument used. A second PCR of about 6 to 12 cycles was run with a J-beta primer mix and a sample-barcoded 5' primer. Using fastp trimming at Q25 and MiXCR clonotype assembly, TCRdb reanalyzed the public sequencing data and kept in-frame beta chains. Merged by CDR3 protein, the rows form single entries marked with the most common genes and DNA. This sample lists hundreds of thousands of distinct CDR3 sequences; about 56% were detected once. The ten largest clones take up around 24% of the sample. Sequencing used blood. The source of these receptors is a man aged 40-49 years in good health.

This clonotype was picked up a small number of times. The CDR3 DNA follows: TGTGCCAGCAGTGACTCGTTGAAGGGGGCTGATGAGCAGTTCTTC. It translates to CASSDSLKGADEQFF. The V gene is TRBV6-4, the J gene TRBJ2-1; 7 nucleotides agree with TRBD1. The CDR3 totals 15 residues. V lost 0 bases and J lost 8; bases outside the gene matches: 7. Germline CDR1 is MRHNA and CDR2 is SNTAGT.

The chain carries TRBV29-1 and TRBJ2-5, with D tentatively TRBD1 (6 bases). Per germline, CDR1 SQVTM and CDR2 ANQGSEA. The CDR3 consists of 12 residues. V dropped 3 bases and J dropped 12 bases, with 17 bases sitting between them. The CDR3 protein is CSVESVGGVEYF. The CDR3 DNA follows: TGCAGCGTTGAGAGTGTTGGGGGCGTAGAGTACTTC.